The rows below give T cell receptor beta chains drawn from one sample of a study of technical replicates of blood from a few donors. Repertoires were generated with immunoSEQ multiplex PCR, while TCRdb's copy carries only in-frame clones and drops some. This table has about 88,000 clones, over 90% appearing once. Sequenced material: T cells isolated from PBMCs. Receptors originate from a human donor in good health. Each CDR3 is given with its conserved first and last residue. The order of the fields is J gene, D gene, clone size, V gene, CDR3 protein, CDR3 DNA. D genes are given only for firm matches. Rows give clone size only sometimes, using once, few, many, or a class for an expanded clone.

j_call: TRBJ1-2; d_call: -; clone_size: -; v_call: TRBV7-2; cdr3_aa: CASSLDRVIGYTF; cdr3_nt: TGTGCCAGCAGCTTAGACAGGGTAATTGGCTACACCTTC
j_call: TRBJ2-7; d_call: -; clone_size: -; v_call: TRBV27; cdr3_aa: CASSPSGGEVLYEQYF; cdr3_nt: TGTGCCAGCAGTCCTAGTGGGGGCGAGGTACTCTACGAGCAGTACTTC
j_call: TRBJ2-3; d_call: TRBD1; clone_size: -; v_call: TRBV6-1; cdr3_aa: CASSDRDSLGDTQYF; cdr3_nt: TGTGCCAGCAGTGACCGGGACAGCCTCGGAGATACGCAGTATTTT
j_call: TRBJ1-2; d_call: TRBD1; clone_size: -; v_call: TRBV4-1; cdr3_aa: CASSQDSGGMSGYTF; cdr3_nt: TGCGCCAGCAGCCAAGATTCAGGGGGCATGAGTGGCTACACCTTC
j_call: TRBJ2-5; d_call: -; clone_size: -; v_call: TRBV9; cdr3_aa: CASSLLGGQETQYF; cdr3_nt: TGTGCCAGCAGCTTACTCGGGGGACAAGAGACCCAGTACTTC
j_call: TRBJ2-5; d_call: TRBD2; clone_size: -; v_call: TRBV10-1; cdr3_aa: CASSDEASGQETQYF; cdr3_nt: TGCGCCAGCAGTGATGAGGCTAGCGGACAAGAGACCCAGTACTTC
j_call: TRBJ2-5; d_call: -; clone_size: -; v_call: TRBV2; cdr3_aa: CASSVLDRETQYF; cdr3_nt: TGTGCCAGCAGTGTACTAGATCGAGAGACCCAGTACTTC
j_call: TRBJ1-5; d_call: TRBD1; clone_size: -; v_call: TRBV6-5; cdr3_aa: CASSPGQGGQPQHF; cdr3_nt: TGTGCCAGCAGTCCAGGACAGGGAGGACAGCCCCAGCATTTT
j_call: TRBJ2-2; d_call: TRBD1; clone_size: -; v_call: TRBV10-3; cdr3_aa: CAISWDSPNTGELFF; cdr3_nt: TGTGCCATCAGCTGGGACAGCCCGAACACCGGGGAGCTGTTTTTT
j_call: TRBJ2-2; d_call: -; clone_size: once; v_call: TRBV7-9; cdr3_aa: CASSQTPGELFF; cdr3_nt: TGTGCCAGCAGCCAGACACCCGGGGAGCTGTTTTTT
j_call: TRBJ1-1; d_call: TRBD1; clone_size: -; v_call: TRBV29-1; cdr3_aa: CSVGQLNTEAFF; cdr3_nt: TGCAGCGTGGGACAGTTGAACACTGAAGCTTTCTTT
j_call: TRBJ2-1; d_call: -; clone_size: -; v_call: TRBV7-2; cdr3_aa: CASSLGAGAVNEQFF; cdr3_nt: TGTGCCAGCAGCTTAGGGGCGGGGGCTGTCAATGAGCAGTTCTTC